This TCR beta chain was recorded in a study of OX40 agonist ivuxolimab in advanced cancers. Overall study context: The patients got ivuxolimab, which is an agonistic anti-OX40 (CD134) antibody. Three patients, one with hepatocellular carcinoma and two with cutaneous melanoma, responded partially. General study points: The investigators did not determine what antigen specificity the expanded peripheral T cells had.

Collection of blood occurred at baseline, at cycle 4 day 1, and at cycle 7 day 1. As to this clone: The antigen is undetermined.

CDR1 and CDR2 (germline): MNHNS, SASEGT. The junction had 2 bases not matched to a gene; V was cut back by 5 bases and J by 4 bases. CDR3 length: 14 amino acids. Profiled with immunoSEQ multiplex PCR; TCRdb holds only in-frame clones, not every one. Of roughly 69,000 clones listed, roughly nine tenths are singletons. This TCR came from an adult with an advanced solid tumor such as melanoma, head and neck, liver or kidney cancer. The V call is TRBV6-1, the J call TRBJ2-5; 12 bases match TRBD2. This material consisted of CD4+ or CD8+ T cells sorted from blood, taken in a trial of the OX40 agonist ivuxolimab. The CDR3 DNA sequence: TGTGCCAGCAGTAGACTAGCGGGGGTAGAGACCCAGTACTTC. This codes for CASSRLAGVETQYF.